The source of this T cell receptor beta chain is a study of T-cell memory formation after mild COVID-19. One entry per CDR3 protein, called by TCRdb with MiXCR from the 5' RACE reads. The data show under 300,000 distinct CDR3 sequences, approximately 7.6% seen once. Study-wide findings and caveats: Later expanders leaned toward CD4+, whereas clones contracting from day 15 to 85 were balanced CD4/CD8. A subset of responding clones appeared in pre-infection memory, suggesting cross-reactive memory joined.

Points on this clonotype: Its target is not known.

This clonotype was obtained from a man aged 18 to 30 who had mild COVID-19 (a few samples of this study predate the infection). Cell type and time point are not known. The specimen was PBMCs or a T cell subset sorted from them (not recorded which).

The CDR3 DNA sequence: TGTGCCAGCAGCTTGGCGGCAGGGGGCTACGAGCAGTACTTC. Translation: CASSLAAGGYEQYF. The chain joins TRBV5-5 to TRBJ2-7; 7 bases line up with TRBD1. In germline, CDR1 is SGHKS, CDR2 YYEKEE (reference sequence). Unmatched junction bases numbered 3, after V lost 0 bases and J lost 3 bases. CDR3 length equals 14 residues.